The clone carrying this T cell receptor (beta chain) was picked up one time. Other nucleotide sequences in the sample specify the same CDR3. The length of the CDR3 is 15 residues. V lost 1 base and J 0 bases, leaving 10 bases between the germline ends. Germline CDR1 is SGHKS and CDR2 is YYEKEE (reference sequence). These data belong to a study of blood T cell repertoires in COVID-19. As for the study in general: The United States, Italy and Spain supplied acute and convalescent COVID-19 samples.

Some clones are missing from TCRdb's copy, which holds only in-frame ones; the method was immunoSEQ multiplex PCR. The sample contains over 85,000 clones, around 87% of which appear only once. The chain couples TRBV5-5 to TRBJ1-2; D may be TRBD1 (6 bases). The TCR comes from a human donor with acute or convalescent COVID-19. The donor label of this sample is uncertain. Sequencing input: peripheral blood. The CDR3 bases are TGTGCCAGCAGCTTGTCAGACAGGCCTAACTATGGCTACACCTTC. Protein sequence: CASSLSDRPNYGYTF. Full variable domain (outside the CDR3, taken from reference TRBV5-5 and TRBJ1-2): DAGVTQSPTHLIKTRGQQVTLRCSPISGHKSVSWYQQVLGQGPQFIFQYYEKEERGRGNFPDRFSARQFPNYSSELNVNALLLGDSALYLCASSLSDRPNYGYTFGSGTRLTVV.